Listed below are T cell receptor beta chains from one sample, sequenced in a study of blood T cell repertoires in COVID-19. The repertoire was sequenced with immunoSEQ multiplex PCR; TCRdb's copy has only in-frame clones and lacks some. The sample lists approximately 200,000 clones; 86% were seen once. Sequencing input: peripheral blood. Receptors originate from a woman between 45 and 65 years old with acute or convalescent COVID-19. The CDR3 runs from the conserved cysteine through the conserved F or W. The order of the fields is clone size, D gene, CDR3 length, J gene, V gene, CDR3 DNA, CDR3 protein. A D gene is named only where the DNA matches it firmly. The size field is filled for only some rows; it gives once, few, many or a size class.

once,TRBD2,14,TRBJ2-1,TRBV5-6,TGTGCCAGCAGACCCCGCGGGAGTCCCAATGAGCAGTTCTTC,CASRPRGSPNEQFF
once,NA,14,TRBJ1-6,TRBV5-1,TGCGCCAGCAGCTTGGACAGGGTGGATTCACCCCTCCACTTT,CASSLDRVDSPLHF
NA,NA,13,TRBJ2-7,TRBV7-9,TGTGCCAGCGGGAGTGACGGCTCCTACGAGCAGTACTTC,CASGSDGSYEQYF
NA,TRBD1,14,TRBJ2-2,TRBV7-2,TGTGCCAGCAGCTCCAGGGGGCCGAGCGGGGAGCTGTTTTTT,CASSSRGPSGELFF
NA,TRBD2,16,TRBJ2-1,TRBV15,TGTGCCACCAGCAGAGATCGGGCGGGGGGTTATAATGAGCAGTTCTTC,CATSRDRAGGYNEQFF
NA,TRBD1,14,TRBJ1-2,TRBV7-2,TGTGCCAGCAGCTTTCCGGGACAGGCTTACGGCTACACCTTC,CASSFPGQAYGYTF
NA,TRBD1,16,TRBJ1-2,TRBV11-2,TGTGCCAGCAGCTTACTGCCCCTGGGACAGGGGTATGGCTACACCTTC,CASSLLPLGQGYGYTF
NA,NA,14,TRBJ2-6,TRBV24-1,TGTGCCACTCAGGGTGCTGCTGGGGCCAACGTCCTGACTTTC,CATQGAAGANVLTF
NA,TRBD1,18,TRBJ2-1,TRBV6-6,TGTGCCAGCAGTCCCCCCGTCACCAGGGGGCCGCTTGGGAATGAGCAGTTCTTC,CASSPPVTRGPLGNEQFF
NA,NA,18,TRBJ2-7,TRBV4-3,TGCGCCAGCAGCCAAGGGTTAGTACAACAGGCTCTACTCTACGAGCAGTACTTC,CASSQGLVQQALLYEQYF
NA,NA,15,TRBJ2-7,TRBV7-2,TGTGCCAGCAGCCCCCGACTGACCGAAGCTTACGAGCAGTACTTC,CASSPRLTEAYEQYF
NA,TRBD1,14,TRBJ2-7,TRBV5-6,TGTGCCAGCAGCTCCGGACAGGGGGCCTACGAGCAGTACTTC,CASSSGQGAYEQYF
NA,NA,14,TRBJ1-1,TRBV9,TGTGCCAGCAGCGTAGGCCAGGGAAGGACTGAAGCTTTCTTT,CASSVGQGRTEAFF
NA,NA,12,TRBJ2-3,TRBV5-6,TGTGCCAGCAGCTTGGGACACGATACGCAGTATTTT,CASSLGHDTQYF
NA,NA,16,TRBJ2-7,TRBV6-5,TGTGCCAGCAGTTACTCCCCACCCGCGGGCCCTGACGAGCAGTACTTC,CASSYSPPAGPDEQYF
few,NA,12,TRBJ1-4,TRBV29-1,TGCAGCGTGGTTAGCAGGGATGAAAAACTGTTTTTT,CSVVSRDEKLFF
NA,TRBD1,16,TRBJ1-2,TRBV7-8,TGTGCCAGCAGCTTAGCCGGACAGGGCAATAACTATGGCTACACCTTC,CASSLAGQGNNYGYTF
few,TRBD1,13,TRBJ1-1,TRBV7-8,TGTGCCAGCAGCCCCGGGACAGCCACTGAAGCTTTCTTT,CASSPGTATEAFF
NA,NA,13,TRBJ2-3,TRBV11-2,TGTGCCAGCAGCCTCGGGTCCACAGATACGCAGTATTTT,CASSLGSTDTQYF
once,TRBD1,15,TRBJ1-2,TRBV5-6,TGTGCCAGCAGCCCGGCGGGACAGGGGGACTATGGCTACACCTTC,CASSPAGQGDYGYTF